This entry lists 20 T cell receptor beta chains sequenced from one sample in a study of cytomegalovirus exposure and HLA in healthy donors. The PCR made use of 60 Vbeta and 13 Jbeta primers. Produced via immunoSEQ multiplex PCR; TCRdb's table is partial and in-frame only. This table holds about 190,000 clones, about 89% found once. The sample taken for sequencing was PBMCs. The receptors stem from a man aged 25-45 years in good health and CMV-seronegative.

V gene TRBV28 combines with J gene TRBJ2-1; 12 bases are shared with TRBD2. Germline V gene sequence: CDR1 MDHEN, CDR2 SYDVKM. V was clipped by 5 bases and J by 6 bases; unmatched bases: 5. The CDR3 is 15 amino acids. The chain's CDR3 is CASSNRLAGVNEQFF. CDR3 nucleotides: TGTGCCAGCAGTAACCGACTAGCGGGGGTCAATGAGCAGTTCTTC.

The sample holds one count of this clone. Additional DNA sequences in this sample encode the identical CDR3. The gene calls are TRBV19 and TRBJ2-7; TRBD1 matches at 8 bases. Germline V gives CDR1 LNHDA, CDR2 SQIVND (reference sequence). Losses at the gene ends were 1 base for V and 4 bases for J; bases not matched to a gene: 6. The CDR3 extends over 15 amino acids. The chain's CDR3 is CASSIGTGTPYEQYF. As DNA, the CDR3 is TGTGCCAGTAGTATAGGGACAGGGACACCTTACGAGCAGTACTTC.

The rearrangement links TRBV6-5 to TRBJ2-5, with TRBD2 matching over 9 bases. The J call may be faulty, since TRBJ2-7 better matches the DNA end. This CDR3 spans 13 amino acids. Germline loops: CDR1 MNHEY, CDR2 SVGAGI. The CDR3 sequence: CASRAGGLDEQYF. The DNA for the CDR3 is TGTGCCAGCAGGGCGGGGGGGCTCGACGAGCAGTACTTC.

This rearrangement joins TRBV28 to TRBJ1-1; no firm D call. V was trimmed by 11 bases and J by 4 bases, leaving 11 bases between them. This CDR3 contains 11 residues. Germline-derived CDR1 and CDR2 are MDHEN and SYDVKM. The CDR3 region is CAAPSGTEAFF. The DNA of the CDR3 is TGTGCCGCCCCGAGCGGCACTGAAGCTTTCTTT.

V usage is TRBV28 and J usage is TRBJ1-5; 7 nucleotides line up with TRBD1. Germline V gene sequence: CDR1 MDHEN, CDR2 SYDVKM. This CDR3 has 14 residues. J was trimmed by 9 bases and V by 1 base; bases with no gene match: 6. The CDR3 bases are TGTGCCAGCAGTTTATCACAGGGGTTAGGGCCCCAGCATTTT. Translation gives CASSLSQGLGPQHF. Combining the CDR3 with reference TRBV28 and TRBJ1-5 gives the whole variable domain DVKVTQSSRYLVKRTGEKVFLECVQDMDHENMFWYRQDPGLGLRLIYFSYDVKMKEKGDIPEGYSVSREKKERFSLILESASTNQTSMYLCASSLSQGLGPQHFGDGTRLSIL.

The chain's CDR3 is CASSLGTGREQYF. For the CDR3, the DNA is TGCGCCAGCAGCCTCGGGACAGGGCGCGAGCAGTACTTC. The V and J genes are TRBV4-3 and TRBJ2-7; 9 positions match TRBD1. The germline V gene has CDR1 LGHNA and CDR2 YSLEER. This CDR3 spans 13 amino acids. Trimming removed 4 bases from V and 6 bases from J; junction bases left unmatched: 4.

The genes are TRBV6-5 and TRBJ2-3; perhaps TRBD2 as D (5 bases). Trimming removed 5 bases from V and 3 bases from J, with 15 bases in between. CDR1 and CDR2 from the germline V gene are MNHEY and SVGAGI. This CDR3 has 15 amino acids. For the CDR3, the DNA is TGTGCCAGCAGTCTTGCGGGCGGTACGACAGATACGCAGTATTTT. Its protein product is CASSLAGGTTDTQYF.

The V gene is TRBV16, the J gene TRBJ1-6; 10 bases map to TRBD1. CDR3 size: 18 residues. V lost 3 bases and J lost 6; bases outside the gene matches: 11. CDR1 is KGHSY, CDR2 FQNENV, per germline. The CDR3 loop reads CASSHNRQGAVGNSPLHF. The CDR3 bases are TGTGCCAGCAGCCACAACAGACAGGGGGCGGTGGGTAATTCACCCCTCCACTTT.

The chain links TRBV28 to TRBJ2-1, with 7 bases lining up with TRBD2. CDR1 MDHEN and CDR2 SYDVKM come from the germline V gene. The CDR3 covers 13 residues. V lost 5 bases, J lost 9 bases, and 7 bases stayed unmatched. CDR3 bases: TGTGCCAGCAGTGGACTAGTCGGGGGTGAGCAGTTCTTC. It specifies CASSGLVGGEQFF.

The V gene is TRBV7-2, the J gene TRBJ2-3; D perhaps matches TRBD1 (5 bases). The germline V and J ends were trimmed by 5 bases and 4 bases, with 19 bases remaining between them. The CDR3 is made up of 16 amino acids. CDR1 SGHTA and CDR2 FQGNSA come from the germline V gene. The CDR3 spells CASSPLIQGPPDTQYF. The CDR3 region has the DNA TGTGCCAGCAGCCCCCTTATCCAGGGTCCCCCAGATACGCAGTATTTT.

The chain couples TRBV6-1 to TRBJ2-1; 9 bases align to TRBD2. The CDR3 is 12 residues long. The trim removed 11 bases at V and 12 bases at J, leaving 11 bases unmatched. Germline V lookup: CDR1 MNHNS, CDR2 SASEGT. CDR3 residues: CAGGAGGPWQFF. The CDR3 DNA reads TGTGCCGGTGGGGCGGGAGGGCCTTGGCAGTTCTTC.

This chain joins TRBV25-1 and TRBJ1-1; D is unresolved. Germline CDR1 reads MGHDK; CDR2 reads SYGVNS. The CDR3 has 13 amino acids. With 8 bases removed from V and 5 bases from J, the gap between germline ends came to 15 bases. The CDR3 region is CASSLDARTEAFF. The CDR3 nucleotides are TGTGCCAGCTCCCTCGACGCCAGGACTGAAGCTTTCTTT.

The rearrangement joins TRBV28 to TRBJ2-7, with 7 bases fitting TRBD2. V lost 9 bases, J lost 0 bases, and 5 bases stayed unmatched. CDR3 length equals 13 residues. The germline V gene encodes CDR1 MDHEN and CDR2 SYDVKM. CDR3 residues: CASGGGSSYEQYF. The CDR3 DNA is TGTGCCAGTGGGGGGGGGAGCTCCTACGAGCAGTACTTC.

This clone was seen a handful of times. The chain carries TRBV7-9 and TRBJ2-3; the D gene is possibly TRBD2 (6 bases). The germline V gene encodes CDR1 SEHNR and CDR2 FQNEAQ (reference sequence). The CDR3 consists of 14 residues. V lost 5 bases and J lost 7, with 16 bases in between. CDR3 protein: CASSTGLGGNTQYF. The DNA for the CDR3 is TGTGCCAGCAGCACCGGACTCGGGGGTAATACGCAGTATTTT.

The chain employs TRBV28 and TRBJ2-7; 10 bases agree with TRBD1. V was clipped by 3 bases and J by 7 bases; unmatched bases: 6. Germline values: CDR1 MDHEN, CDR2 SYDVKM. The CDR3 has 14 amino acids. CDR3 amino acids: CASSLDRGGVEQYF. DNA of the CDR3: TGTGCCAGCAGTTTGGACAGGGGGGGCGTAGAGCAGTACTTC.

The rearrangement joins TRBV7-2 to TRBJ1-3, with TRBD1 identical over 9 bases. CDR3 size: 14 residues. The V segment lost 5 bases and the J segment 4 bases; nucleotides outside the gene matches: 3. The germline V gene has CDR1 SGHTA and CDR2 FQGNSA. In DNA form, the CDR3 reads TGTGCCAGCAGCGGGACAGGGACAGGAAACACCATATATTTT. Its translation is CASSGTGTGNTIYF. The complete variable domain, with remaining parts taken from reference TRBV7-2 and TRBJ1-3, reads GAGVSQSPSNKVTEKGKDVELRCDPISGHTALYWYRQSLGQGLEFLIYFQGNSAPDKSGLPSDRFSAERTGGSVSTLTIQRTQQEDSAVYLCASSGTGTGNTIYFGEGSWLTVV.

As regards this clone: Its ends do not fully match the called genes, so a read error is possible. The chain has TRBV5-1 and TRBJ2-4, with TRBD1 matching over 8 bases. CDR3 length equals 16 residues. Germline V gene sequence: CDR1 SGHRS, CDR2 YFSETQ. The CDR3 reads CASSQRQGKGKNSQYF. The CDR3 DNA reads TGCGCCAGCAGCCAAAGACAGGGGAAGGGGAAAAACAGTCAGTACTTC.

The chain joins TRBV6-5 to TRBJ1-1, with a weak D call TRBD1 (6 bases). Germline loops: CDR1 MNHEY, CDR2 SVGAGI. This CDR3 contains 15 residues. Trimming stripped 2 bases from V and 0 bases from J, with 10 bases between. CDR3 sequence reads: CASSYQGRLNTEAFF. Here the CDR3 DNA reads TGTGCCAGCAGTTACCAGGGGCGGTTGAACACTGAAGCTTTCTTT.

The chain combines TRBV4-1 with TRBJ1-2; D uncertain. Germline lookup yields CDR1 MGHRA and CDR2 YSYEKL. The CDR3 has 11 amino acids. V was trimmed by 2 bases and J by 13 bases, leaving 11 bases between them. The CDR3 DNA reads TGCGCCAGCAGCCAAAATGGAGTTAGCACCTTC. Translation gives CASSQNGVSTF.

Only a few counts were recorded for this clone. This chain joins TRBV5-6 and TRBJ2-1; TRBD2 is a possible D gene (9 bases). Between the trimmed V and J ends, which lost 4 bases and 5 bases, there was a span of 22 bases. CDR3 length: 17 residues. CDR1 and CDR2 from the germline V gene are SGHDT and YYEEEE. This chain's CDR3 is CASSLRGGQALNNEQFF. In DNA, the CDR3 is TGTGCCAGCAGCCTGCGGGGGGGACAGGCCCTTAACAATGAGCAGTTCTTC.